This T cell receptor (beta chain) came from a study of blood T cell repertoires in COVID-19. Study as a whole: Collection of acute and convalescent COVID-19 samples took place in the United States, Italy and Spain. T cells, B-cell-depleted T cells, or PBMCs provided the cDNA or gDNA that served as material.

Original processing notes: Scientists estimated how many nucleated cells there were by amplifying reference gene primers. TCRdb keeps only in-frame clones here, not all; method: immunoSEQ multiplex PCR. D and trimming come from the DNA, and the V and J calls and clone size come from that table. The sample shows some 150,000 clones, 86% of them seen only once. CDR1 and CDR2 (germline): SQVTM, ANQGSEA. This CDR3 comprises 14 residues. The trim removed 4 bases at V and 5 bases at J, leaving 9 bases unmatched. This TCR came from a man between 65 and 80 years old with acute or convalescent COVID-19. Sequencing used peripheral blood. This sequence joins TRBV29-1 and TRBJ2-5; TRBD2 aligns across 8 bases. The CDR3 DNA sequence: TGCAGCGTTGCTCCGGGAGCGGGAGTGGAGACCCAGTACTTC. Protein sequence: CSVAPGAGVETQYF.